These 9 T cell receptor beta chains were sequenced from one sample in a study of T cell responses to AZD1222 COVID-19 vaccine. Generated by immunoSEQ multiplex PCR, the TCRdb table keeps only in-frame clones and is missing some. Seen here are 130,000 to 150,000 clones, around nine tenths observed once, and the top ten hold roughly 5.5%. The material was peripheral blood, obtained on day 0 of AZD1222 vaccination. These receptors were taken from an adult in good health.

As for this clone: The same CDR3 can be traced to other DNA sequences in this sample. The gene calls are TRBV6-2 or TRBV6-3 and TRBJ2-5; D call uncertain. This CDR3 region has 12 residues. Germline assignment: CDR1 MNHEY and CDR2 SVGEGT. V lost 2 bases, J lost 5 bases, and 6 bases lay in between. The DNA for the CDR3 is TGTGCCAGCAGTTACGTTCGGGAGACCCAGTACTTC. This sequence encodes CASSYVRETQYF.

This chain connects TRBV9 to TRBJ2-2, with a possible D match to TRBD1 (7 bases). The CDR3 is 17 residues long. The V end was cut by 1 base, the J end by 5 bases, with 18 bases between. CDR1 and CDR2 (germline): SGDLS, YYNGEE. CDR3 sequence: CASSVLPLQGRTGELFF. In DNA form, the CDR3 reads TGTGCCAGCAGCGTACTGCCGCTACAGGGGAGGACCGGGGAGCTGTTTTTT. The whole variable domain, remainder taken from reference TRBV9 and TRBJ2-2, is DSGVTQTPKHLITATGQRVTLRCSPRSGDLSVYWYQQSLDQGLQFLIQYYNGEERAKGNILERFSAQQFPDLHSELNLSSLELGDSALYFCASSVLPLQGRTGELFFGEGSRLTVL.

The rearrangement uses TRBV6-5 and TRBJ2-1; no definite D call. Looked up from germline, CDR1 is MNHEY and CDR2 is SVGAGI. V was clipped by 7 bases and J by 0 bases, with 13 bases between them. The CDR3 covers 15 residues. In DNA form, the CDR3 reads TGTGCCAGCACCTCAGACCTGAGCTCCTACAATGAGCAGTTCTTC. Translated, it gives CASTSDLSSYNEQFF.

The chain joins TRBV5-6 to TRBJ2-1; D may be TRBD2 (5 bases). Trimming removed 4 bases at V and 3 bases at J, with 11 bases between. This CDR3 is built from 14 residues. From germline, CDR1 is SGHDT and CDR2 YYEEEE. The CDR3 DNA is TGTGCCAGCAGCCCGTGGACTGGCTACAATGAGCAGTTCTTC. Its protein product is CASSPWTGYNEQFF. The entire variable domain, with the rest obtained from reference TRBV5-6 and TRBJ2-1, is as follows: DAGVTQSPTHLIKTRGQQVTLRCSPKSGHDTVSWYQQALGQGPQFIFQYYEEEERQRGNFPDRFSGHQFPNYSSELNVNALLLGDSALYLCASSPWTGYNEQFFGPGTRLTVL.

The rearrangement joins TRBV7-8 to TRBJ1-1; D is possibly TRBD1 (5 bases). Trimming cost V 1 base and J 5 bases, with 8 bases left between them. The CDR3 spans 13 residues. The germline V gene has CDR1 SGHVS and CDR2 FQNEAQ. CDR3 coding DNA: TGTGCCAGCAGCTTAGAGGCAGGGACTGAAGCTTTCTTT. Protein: CASSLEAGTEAFF.

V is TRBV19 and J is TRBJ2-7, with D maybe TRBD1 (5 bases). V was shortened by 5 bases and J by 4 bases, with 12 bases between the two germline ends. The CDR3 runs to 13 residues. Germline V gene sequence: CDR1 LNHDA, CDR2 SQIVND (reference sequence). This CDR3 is CASSPKQGYEQYF. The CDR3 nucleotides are TGTGCCAGTAGTCCCAAGCAGGGTTACGAGCAGTACTTC.

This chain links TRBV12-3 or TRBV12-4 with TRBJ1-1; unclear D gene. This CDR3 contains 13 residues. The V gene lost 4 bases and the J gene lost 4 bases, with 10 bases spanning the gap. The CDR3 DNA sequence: TGTGCCAGCAGTTCCGCGGGTGGCACTGAAGCTTTCTTT. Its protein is CASSSAGGTEAFF.

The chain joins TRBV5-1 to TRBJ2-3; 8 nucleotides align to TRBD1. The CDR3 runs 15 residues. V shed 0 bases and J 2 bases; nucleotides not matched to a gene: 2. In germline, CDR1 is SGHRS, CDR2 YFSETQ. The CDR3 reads CASSLGQGATDTQYF. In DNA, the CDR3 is TGCGCCAGCAGCTTGGGGCAGGGGGCCACAGATACGCAGTATTTT.

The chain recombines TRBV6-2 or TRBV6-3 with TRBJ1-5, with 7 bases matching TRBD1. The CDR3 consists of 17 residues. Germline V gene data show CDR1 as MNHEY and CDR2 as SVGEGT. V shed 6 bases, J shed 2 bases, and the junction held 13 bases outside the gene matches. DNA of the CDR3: TGTGCCAGCAGCCCGGCCAGGGGGGTTGATGGCAATCAGCCCCAGCATTTT. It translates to CASSPARGVDGNQPQHF.